Sequencing of this T cell receptor beta chain was carried out in a study of identical twins. This clonotype appeared many times. Its specificity is unknown. TCRdb recomputed calls from the 5' RACE reads with MiXCR, one row per CDR3 protein. Of about 520,000 distinct CDR3 sequences in the sample, approximately 22% were seen once. Study findings and constraints: It was out-of-frame TCR alpha sharing in monozygotic twins that models underestimated. When twins shared out-of-frame alpha sequences, those sequences had excess low generation probability.

The CDR3 has 15 amino acids. Germline V CDR1 and CDR2: SGHTA, FQGNSA. Deletions cut 0 bases from V and 5 bases from J, with 13 bases between. The sample also formed part of further work on T cells expressing NK-cell markers.

The V call is TRBV7-2, the J call TRBJ1-2; D gene uncertain. This TCR came from a woman younger than 30 in good health. Sample: CD4+ T cells sorted from blood. CDR3 protein: CASSLAFRTPYGYTF. DNA of the CDR3: TGTGCCAGCAGCTTAGCCTTTCGGACCCCTTATGGCTACACCTTC. Using reference TRBV7-2 and TRBJ1-2 for the parts outside the CDR3, the full variable domain is GAGVSQSPSNKVTEKGKDVELRCDPISGHTALYWYRQSLGQGLEFLIYFQGNSAPDKSGLPSDRFSAERTGGSVSTLTIQRTQQEDSAVYLCASSLAFRTPYGYTFGSGTRLTVV.